The present T cell receptor beta chain was sequenced within a study of blood T cells in healthy people across ages. At the level of the study: Capture via template switching afforded approximately one barcoded beta molecule per two T cells.

Broader study findings: Whereas aged donors had fewer naive CD4+ cells, long-lived donors had more of them and higher diversity.

PCR was performed a second time for about 7 to 11 cycles using a sample-barcoded 5' primer and a J-beta primer mix. TCRdb recomputed calls from the 5' RACE reads with MiXCR, one row per CDR3 protein. The sample contains 1.5 million to 2 million distinct CDR3 sequences, about 50% of which appear only once. No fewer than 7 million PBMCs went into each sample. Per germline, CDR1 LGHNA and CDR2 YNFKEQ. This CDR3 has 15 amino acids. The J segment lost 6 bases and the V segment lost 3 bases, leaving 7 bases of the junction unmatched. The table lists this clonotype with a few counts. Its target is not known. This chain uses TRBV4-2 with TRBJ2-3; 9 nucleotides match TRBD2. This TCR was recovered from a middle-aged woman in good health. The sequenced sample consisted of blood. This chain's CDR3 is CASSQLAGSRDTQYF. The CDR3 DNA is TGTGCCAGCAGCCAGCTAGCGGGGTCACGGGATACGCAGTATTTT.